The 4 T cell receptor beta chains in this list originate from one sample, sequenced in a study of breast tumors, draining lymph nodes, adjacent tissues. The lymph nodes were axillary draining lymph nodes from breast cancer patients. MiXCR was run by TCRdb on the multiplex PCR reads, yielding one entry per CDR3 protein. The table lists about 180,000 distinct CDR3 sequences, more than 25% of them singletons. Sequencing was done on a sample of axillary lymph node tissue. These receptors came from a female donor with breast cancer. Some clones in this sample may be carry-over from other donors' samples.

This sequence joins TRBV9 and TRBJ2-4, with a tentative D call TRBD2 (6 bases). This CDR3 region has 15 residues. V lost 1 base, J lost 12 bases, and 20 bases lay in between. Germline-derived CDR1 and CDR2 are SGDLS and YYNGEE. CDR3 in DNA: TGTGCCAGCAGCGTATCCGGGACTCTACTCAGGACTCAGTACTTC. This sequence encodes CASSVSGTLLRTQYF.

This chain links TRBV11-1 with TRBJ2-3; 16 bases agree with TRBD2. The CDR3 sequence is 18 residues long. Per the germline V gene, CDR1 is SGHAT and CDR2 is FQDESV (reference sequence). The V and J ends lost 5 bases and 4 bases, in that order; junction bases with no gene match: 9. This CDR3 reads CASSPGLAGGRAADTQYF. The CDR3 DNA reads TGTGCCAGCAGCCCGGGACTAGCGGGAGGGCGAGCGGCAGATACGCAGTATTTT.

This clonotype was picked up one time. A read error may account for a junction end that differs from germline. CDR3 sequence (DNA): TGTGCCAGCAGTCACTCCGGGACTAGCGGGCACAATGAGCAGTTCTTC. This codes for CASSHSGTSGHNEQFF. The chain is built from TRBV6-5 and TRBJ2-1, with TRBD2 matching over 12 bases. This CDR3 has 16 amino acids. Germline V gene sequence: CDR1 MNHEY, CDR2 SVGAGI.

This clonotype was recorded at least ten times. The chain has TRBV2 and TRBJ1-4; tentative D call: TRBD1 (5 bases). CDR1 and CDR2 from the germline V gene are SNHLY and FYNNEI. V was shortened by 6 bases and J by 0 bases, with 14 bases between the two germline ends. This CDR3 region has 16 residues. CDR3 residues: CASRGGGSATNEKLFF. As DNA, the CDR3 is TGTGCCAGCAGGGGGGGGGGGAGCGCAACTAATGAAAAACTGTTTTTT.